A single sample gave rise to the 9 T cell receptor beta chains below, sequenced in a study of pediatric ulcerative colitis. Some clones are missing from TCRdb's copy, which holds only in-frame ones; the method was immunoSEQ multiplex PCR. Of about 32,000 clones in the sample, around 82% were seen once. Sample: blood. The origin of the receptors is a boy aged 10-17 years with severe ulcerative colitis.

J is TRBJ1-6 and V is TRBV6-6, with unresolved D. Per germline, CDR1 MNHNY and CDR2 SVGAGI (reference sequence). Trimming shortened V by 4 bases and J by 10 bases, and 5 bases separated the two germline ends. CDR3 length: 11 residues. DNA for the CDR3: TGTGCCAGCAGTTCCGACTCACCCCTCCACTTT. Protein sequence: CASSSDSPLHF.

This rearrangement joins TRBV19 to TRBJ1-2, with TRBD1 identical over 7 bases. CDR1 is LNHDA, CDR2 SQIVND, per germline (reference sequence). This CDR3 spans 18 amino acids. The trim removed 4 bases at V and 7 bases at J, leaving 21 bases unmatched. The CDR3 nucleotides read TGTGCCAGTAGTACCGGCTACGACAGGGTAGTTCTCTTAGGTGGCTACACCTTC. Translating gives CASSTGYDRVVLLGGYTF. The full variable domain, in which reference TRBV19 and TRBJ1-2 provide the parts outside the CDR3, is DGGITQSPKYLFRKEGQNVTLSCEQNLNHDAMYWYRQDPGQGLRLIYYSQIVNDFQKGDIAEGYSVSREKKESFPLTVTSAQKNPTAFYLCASSTGYDRVVLLGGYTFGSGTRLTVV.

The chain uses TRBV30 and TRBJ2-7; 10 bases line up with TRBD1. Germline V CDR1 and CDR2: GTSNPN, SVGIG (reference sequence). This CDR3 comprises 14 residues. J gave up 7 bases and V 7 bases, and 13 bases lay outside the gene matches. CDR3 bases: TGTGCCTTCTCATGGACAGGGGGTTTCGGGGAGCAGTACTTC. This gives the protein CAFSWTGGFGEQYF.

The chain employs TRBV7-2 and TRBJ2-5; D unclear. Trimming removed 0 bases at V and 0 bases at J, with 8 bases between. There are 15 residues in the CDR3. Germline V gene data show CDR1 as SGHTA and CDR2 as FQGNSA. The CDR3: CASSLAASNQETQYF. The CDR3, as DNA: TGTGCCAGCAGCTTAGCGGCCTCCAACCAAGAGACCCAGTACTTC.

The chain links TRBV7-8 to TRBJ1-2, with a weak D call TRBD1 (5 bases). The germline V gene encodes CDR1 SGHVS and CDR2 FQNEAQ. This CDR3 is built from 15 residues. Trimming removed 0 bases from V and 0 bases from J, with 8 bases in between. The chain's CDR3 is CASSLAGTANYGYTF. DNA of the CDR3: TGTGCCAGCAGCTTAGCCGGGACGGCTAACTATGGCTACACCTTC.

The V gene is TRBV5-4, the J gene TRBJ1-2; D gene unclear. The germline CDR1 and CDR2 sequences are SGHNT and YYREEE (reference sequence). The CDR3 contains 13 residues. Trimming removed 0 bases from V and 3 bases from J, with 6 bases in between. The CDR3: CASSLDGDYGYTF. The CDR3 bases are TGTGCCAGCAGCTTGGATGGGGACTATGGCTACACCTTC.

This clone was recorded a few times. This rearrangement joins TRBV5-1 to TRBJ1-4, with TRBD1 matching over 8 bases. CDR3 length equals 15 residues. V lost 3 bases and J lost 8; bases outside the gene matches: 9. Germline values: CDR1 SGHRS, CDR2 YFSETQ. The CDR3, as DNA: TGCGCCAGCAGCTCGGGGGGGACAGGCGGAGAAAAACTGTTTTTT. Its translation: CASSSGGTGGEKLFF.

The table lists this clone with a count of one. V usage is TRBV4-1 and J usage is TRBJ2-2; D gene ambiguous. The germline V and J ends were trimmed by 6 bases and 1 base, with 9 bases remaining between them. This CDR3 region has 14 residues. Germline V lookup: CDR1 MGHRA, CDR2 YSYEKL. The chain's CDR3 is CASSHTMNTGELFF. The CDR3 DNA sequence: TGCGCCAGCAGTCACACGATGAACACCGGGGAGCTGTTTTTT.

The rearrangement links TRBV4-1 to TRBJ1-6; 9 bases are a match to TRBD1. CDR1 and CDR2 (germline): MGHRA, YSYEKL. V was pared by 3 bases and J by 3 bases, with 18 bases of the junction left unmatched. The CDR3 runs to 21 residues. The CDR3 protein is CASSHPPRGQGTIHYNSPLHF. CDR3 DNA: TGCGCCAGCAGCCACCCCCCCCGAGGACAGGGGACTATTCACTATAATTCACCCCTCCACTTT.